The rows below give T cell receptor beta chains drawn from one sample of a study of control samples from healthy donors and cancer patients. The assay was immunoSEQ multiplex PCR, and TCRdb's table has in-frame clones only and misses some. Among 90,000 to 110,000 clones listed, around nine tenths were seen once. The sequencing input was blood. The receptors derive from a human donor in good health. The donor label of this sample is uncertain. CDR3s include the opening cysteine and the closing phenylalanine or tryptophan.

j_gene | v_gene | CDR3aa
TRBJ2-3 | TRBV7-8 | CASSLAGRGDTQYF
TRBJ2-7 | TRBV27 | CASSLFQGASYEQYF
TRBJ2-7 | TRBV27 | CASSLLVPGQGANYEQYF
TRBJ2-5 | TRBV6-5 | CASSSPLATGGTQYF
TRBJ2-3 | TRBV9 | CASSVSGTDTQYF
TRBJ2-6 | TRBV4-1 | CASSRDRSGANVLTF
TRBJ2-7 | TRBV6-5 | CASWAARGVNFEQYF
TRBJ1-4 | TRBV7-2 | CASSFGVAGKLFF
TRBJ2-7 | TRBV11-2 | CASSSHGGDEQYF
TRBJ2-2 | TRBV7-2 | CASSPTGTSTGELFF
TRBJ2-1 | TRBV29-1 | CSVESGGDNEQFF
TRBJ1-5 | TRBV6-2/TRBV6-3 | CASSYWPKPQHF
TRBJ2-7 | TRBV27 | CASSLSASPPYEQYF
TRBJ2-3 | TRBV9 | CASSSTQGLHTDTQYF
TRBJ1-4 | TRBV7-9 | CASSLQGGNEKLFF
TRBJ2-1 | TRBV5-6 | CASSLGLAGGQNEQFF
TRBJ2-3 | TRBV6-6 | CASSYGGGPEADTQYF
TRBJ2-6 | TRBV6-5 | CASRTGVGANVLTF
TRBJ1-3 | TRBV19 | CASSIRGAASGNTIYF
TRBJ2-7 | TRBV19 | CASSSRTGGYEQYF
TRBJ2-3 | TRBV7-8 | CASSLRPFRNAEYF
TRBJ2-5 | TRBV7-3 | CASSSRTQETQYF
TRBJ1-4 | TRBV19 | CASSGGTNEKLFF
TRBJ1-2 | TRBV7-3 | CASSPGSLYGYTF
TRBJ2-3 | TRBV7-7 | CASSLAGTRVSTDTQYF
TRBJ2-2 | TRBV3-1/TRBV3-2 | CASSAQLQRGGTGELFF
TRBJ2-1 | TRBV2 | CASGSRGSPLYNEQFF